This T cell receptor (beta chain) originates from a study of blood T cell repertoires in COVID-19 (dated by TCRdb to about 2020). Regarding the complete study: Collaborator samples came from the United States, Italy and Spain and covered acute and convalescent phases of COVID-19. The dataset comprised deeply sampled blood TCRbeta repertoires from subjects exposed to, actively infected with, or recovered from COVID-19. Sample metadata almost always included a de-identified subject ID, COVID-19 status, age in years and sex. The prospective study material was composed of cDNA or gDNA derived from T cells, B-cell-depleted T cells, or PBMCs. Samples were obtained from the ongoing ImmuneRACE study (first 160 participants) and from approximately 1,200 subjects provided by 6 global collaborators. A freely available public database, intended as a resource for researchers studying the immune response to SARS-CoV-2, is where the repertoires were released. Where available, HLA class I and class II types were obtained from metadata supplied by the sample provider rather than from assay-based typing. Study-wide findings and limitations: How much clinical and demographic metadata was included differed by source and by participant, and the metadata was provided uncurated.

The collaborating institutions used their own protocols to collect whole blood in K2EDTA tubes. Collaborator samples were shipped for TCRbeta analysis as frozen whole blood, isolated PBMCs, or DNA extracted from either sample type. TCRbeta CDR3 regions were amplified from genomic DNA using the immunoSEQ Assay, a bias-controlled multiplex PCR. As for how the authors treated the data: The number of nucleated cells in each sample was estimated by amplification of reference gene primers within the assay. Sequence reads were collapsed and filtered to measure the absolute abundance of every unique TCRbeta CDR3 rearrangement. Productive Simpson clonality was computed per sample as the square root of Simpson's diversity index over productive rearrangements. In its TCRdb copy, this immuneACCESS table keeps in-frame sequences only and misses some clones. Where compared with another copy, unresolved V genes explain less than half of these, and the others have no known cause. From that table come the V and J calls and clone size; the DNA was used to work out D and trimming. This sample comprises about 180,000 clones, about 85% of them detected only once. The leading ten clones occupy about 9.1% of the sample.

The CDR3 covers 14 residues, taking in both the cysteine and the phenylalanine. Kept here is only the CDR3 DNA, which spans 42 bases and is read in frame from base 1. The CDR1 and CDR2 encoded by the germline V gene (reference sequence) are SSHAT and FNYEAQ. V and J lose 1 base and 0 bases, and a span of 5 bases separates them. Of note for this clone: No antigen is known for it. No much larger clone exists at a distance of one base, and base qualities are not known.

The source material was peripheral blood. The sequence joins TRBV7-7 to TRBJ2-3, with the D gene too uncertain to name. This sequence was found in a woman aged 80 or older with acute or convalescent COVID-19. The CDR3 region: CASSLGASTDTQYF. The DNA is TGTGCCAGCAGCTTAGGGGCCAGCACAGATACGCAGTATTTT.